The present TCR beta chain was sequenced within a study of patients and donors after allogeneic stem cell transplantation. MiXCR, applied by TCRdb to the RT-PCR reads, yields one record per CDR3 protein. The sample includes roughly 200,000 distinct CDR3 sequences, about 37% of them seen just once. The germline CDR1 and CDR2 sequences are SGHVS and FNYEAQ. CDR3 length: 17 residues. The J segment lost 0 bases and the V segment lost 4 bases, leaving 7 bases of the junction unmatched. This clonotype occurred a few times. The V call is TRBV7-6, the J call TRBJ2-1; 9 nucleotides agree with TRBD2. This TCR came from a human donor who was either an allogeneic HSCT recipient or a stem cell or donor lymphocyte infusion donor (not recorded which). It is not recorded whose cells these are; they may come from a transplant donor. Sequenced material: blood, either unsorted or a sorted T cell fraction (not recorded which). In nucleotides, the CDR3 is TGTGCCAGCAGCTGGAGTAGCGGGGGCCCCTCCTACAATGAGCAGTTCTTC. It codes for CASSWSSGGPSYNEQFF.